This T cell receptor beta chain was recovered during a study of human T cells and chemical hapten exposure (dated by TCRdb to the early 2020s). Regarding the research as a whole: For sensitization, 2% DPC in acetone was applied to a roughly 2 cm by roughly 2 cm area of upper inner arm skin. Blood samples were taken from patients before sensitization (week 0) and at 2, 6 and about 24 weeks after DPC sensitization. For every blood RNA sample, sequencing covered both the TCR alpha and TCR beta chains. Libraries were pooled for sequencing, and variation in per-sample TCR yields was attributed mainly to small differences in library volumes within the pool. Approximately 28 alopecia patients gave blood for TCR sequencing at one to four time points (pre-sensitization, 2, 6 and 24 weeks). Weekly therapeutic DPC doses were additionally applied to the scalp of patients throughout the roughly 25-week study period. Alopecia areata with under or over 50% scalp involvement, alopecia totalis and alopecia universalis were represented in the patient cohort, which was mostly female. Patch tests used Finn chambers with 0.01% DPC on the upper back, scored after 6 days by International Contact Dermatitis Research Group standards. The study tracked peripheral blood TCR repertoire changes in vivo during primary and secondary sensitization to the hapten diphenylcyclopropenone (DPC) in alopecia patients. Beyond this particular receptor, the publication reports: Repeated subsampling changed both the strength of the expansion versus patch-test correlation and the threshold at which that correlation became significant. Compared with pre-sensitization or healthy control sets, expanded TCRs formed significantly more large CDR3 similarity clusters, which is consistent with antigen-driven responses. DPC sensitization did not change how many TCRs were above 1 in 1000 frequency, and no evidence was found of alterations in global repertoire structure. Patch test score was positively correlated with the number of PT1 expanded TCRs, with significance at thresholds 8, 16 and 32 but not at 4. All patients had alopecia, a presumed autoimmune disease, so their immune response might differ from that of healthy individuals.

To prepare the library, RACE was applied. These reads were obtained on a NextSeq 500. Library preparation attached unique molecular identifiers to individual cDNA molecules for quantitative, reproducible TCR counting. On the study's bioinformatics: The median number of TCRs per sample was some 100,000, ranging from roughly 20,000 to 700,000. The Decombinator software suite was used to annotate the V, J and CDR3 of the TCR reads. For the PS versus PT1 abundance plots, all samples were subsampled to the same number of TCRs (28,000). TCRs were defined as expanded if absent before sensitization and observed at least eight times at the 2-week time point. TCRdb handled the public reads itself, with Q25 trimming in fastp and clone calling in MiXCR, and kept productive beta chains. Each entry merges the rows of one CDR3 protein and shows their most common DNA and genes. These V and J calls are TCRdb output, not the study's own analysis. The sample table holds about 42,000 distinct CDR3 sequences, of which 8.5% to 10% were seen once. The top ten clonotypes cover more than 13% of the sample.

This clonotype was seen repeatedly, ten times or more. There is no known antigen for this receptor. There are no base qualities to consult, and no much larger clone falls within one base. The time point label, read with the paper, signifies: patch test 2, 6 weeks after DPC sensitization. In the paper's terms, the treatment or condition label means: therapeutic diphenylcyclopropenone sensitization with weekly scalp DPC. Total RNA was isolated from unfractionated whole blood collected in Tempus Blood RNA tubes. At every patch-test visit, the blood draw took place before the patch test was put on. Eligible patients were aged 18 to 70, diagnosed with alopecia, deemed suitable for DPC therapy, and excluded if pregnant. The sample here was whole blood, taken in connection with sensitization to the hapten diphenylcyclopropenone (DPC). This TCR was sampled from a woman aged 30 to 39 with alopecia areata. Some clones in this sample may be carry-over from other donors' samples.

In nucleotide form, the sequence is TGTGCCAGCAGTTACGGAGGGGACCACCAGCCCCAGCATTTT. Translated, this gives CASSYGGDHQPQHF. The sequence links TRBV6-2 or TRBV6-3 to TRBJ1-5; a tentative D match to TRBD1 spans 5 bases. The CDR3 sequence holds 14 residues, the cysteine and phenylalanine included. The CDR3 DNA has 42 bases and is translated from base 1. In the germline V gene, CDR1 corresponds to MNHEY and CDR2 to SVGEGT. Trimming at the junction amounts to 2 bases on V and 7 bases on J, and the germline ends lie 12 bases apart.